The next 24 T cell receptor beta chains were all read from a single sample in a study of blood T cell repertoires in COVID-19. TCRdb keeps only in-frame clones here, not all; method: immunoSEQ multiplex PCR. The sample carries 150,000 to 200,000 clones, 80% to 90% recorded once. The sequencing input was peripheral blood. The receptor set was obtained from a man between 60 and 75 years old with acute or convalescent COVID-19.

The CDR3 bases are TGTGCCAGCAGCGCCAGTGGAAACACCATATATTTT. This codes for CASSASGNTIYF. J is TRBJ1-3 and V is TRBV7-2; unclear D gene. The V gene's germline CDR1 is SGHTA and CDR2 FQGNSA. This CDR3 has 12 residues. Trimming took 5 bases from V and 3 from J, leaving 5 bases between them.

This clone has more than one count but fewer than ten. The rearrangement uses TRBV7-2 and TRBJ2-7; 7 bases fit TRBD1. The germline V gene encodes CDR1 SGHTA and CDR2 FQGNSA. Losses at the gene ends were 5 bases for V and 5 bases for J; bases not matched to a gene: 9. The CDR3 covers 14 residues. In nucleotides, the CDR3 is TGTGCCAGCAGCGCCCGACAGGGACCCCACGAGCAGTACTTC. It encodes CASSARQGPHEQYF.

The chain has TRBV24-1 and TRBJ2-3; 10 positions agree with TRBD1. J gave up 2 bases and V 8 bases, and 3 bases lay outside the gene matches. This CDR3 has 14 residues. Germline V CDR1 and CDR2: KGHDR, SFDVKD. The CDR3 region has the DNA TGTGCCACCACCGGGACAGGGGTCACAGATACGCAGTATTTT. Amino acid sequence: CATTGTGVTDTQYF.

The gene calls are TRBV5-1 and TRBJ2-3; 9 bases agree with TRBD1. Germline V CDR1 and CDR2: SGHRS, YFSETQ. There are 14 residues in the CDR3. The V and J ends lost 2 bases and 6 bases, in that order; junction bases with no gene match: 4. The CDR3 nucleotides read TGCGCCAGCAGCTTCGGACAGGGGTCGGATACGCAGTATTTT. Protein sequence: CASSFGQGSDTQYF.

This clone turned up a few times. The V gene is TRBV4-1, the J gene TRBJ2-3; D is perhaps TRBD2 (7 bases). The germline V gene encodes CDR1 MGHRA and CDR2 YSYEKL. The length of the CDR3 is 17 residues. Trimming took 4 bases from V and 0 from J, leaving 17 bases between them. CDR3 residues: CASSPGGPSGSTDTQYF. The CDR3 DNA follows: TGCGCCAGCAGCCCCGGGGGCCCTAGCGGTAGCACAGATACGCAGTATTTT.

The chain joins TRBV7-3 to TRBJ1-6; 7 positions match TRBD1. Germline-derived CDR1 and CDR2 are SGHTA and FQGTGA. The CDR3 consists of 15 residues. V gave up 5 bases and J gave up 10 bases; unmatched junction bases: 11. The CDR3 loop reads CASSPRTGGRSPLHF. The CDR3 DNA sequence: TGTGCCAGCAGCCCAAGGACAGGCGGTCGCTCACCCCTCCACTTT. Full variable domain (remainder filled in from reference TRBV7-3 and TRBJ1-6): GAGVSQTPSNKVTEKGKYVELRCDPISGHTALYWYRQSLGQGPEFLIYFQGTGAADDSGLPNDRFFAVRPEGSVSTLKIQRTERGDSAVYLCASSPRTGGRSPLHFGNGTRLTVT.

This chain uses TRBV4-3 with TRBJ2-4; TRBD1 agrees at 7 bases. The CDR3 spans 14 residues. Losses at the gene ends were 0 bases for V and 7 bases for J; bases not matched to a gene: 3. The germline gives CDR1 LGHNA, CDR2 YSLEER. This CDR3 reads CASSQERGLNIQYF. The CDR3 DNA is TGCGCCAGCAGCCAAGAAAGGGGGCTGAACATTCAGTACTTC.

The gene calls are TRBV7-9 and TRBJ1-2; a possible D gene is TRBD1 (5 bases). Germline-derived CDR1 and CDR2 are SEHNR and FQNEAQ (reference sequence). The CDR3 loop spans 15 amino acids. Deletions cut 3 bases from V and 3 bases from J, with 14 bases between. This CDR3 is CASSFWGERDYGYTF. CDR3 bases: TGTGCCAGCAGCTTTTGGGGGGAGAGGGACTATGGCTACACCTTC. The full variable domain, rest sourced from reference TRBV7-9 and TRBJ1-2, is DTGVSQNPRHKITKRGQNVTFRCDPISEHNRLYWYRQTLGQGPEFLTYFQNEAQLEKSRLLSDRFSAERPKGSFSTLEIQRTEQGDSAMYLCASSFWGERDYGYTFGSGTRLTVV.

The sample holds one count of this clone. The chain couples TRBV4-2 to TRBJ1-2, with TRBD1 matching over 7 bases. CDR1 LGHNA and CDR2 YNFKEQ come from the germline V gene. The CDR3 covers 16 residues. Trimming took 3 bases from V and 0 from J; bases not matched to a gene: 7. CDR3 DNA: TGTGCCAGCAGCCAGGAAGCAGGGACAGCTAACTATGGCTACACCTTC. Translating it yields CASSQEAGTANYGYTF.

V usage is TRBV5-1 and J usage is TRBJ1-1; D not resolved. V lost 1 base and J lost 0, with 10 bases in between. The CDR3 loop spans 15 amino acids. Germline V lookup: CDR1 SGHRS, CDR2 YFSETQ. This chain's CDR3 is CASSLSETVNTEAFF. CDR3 sequence (DNA): TGCGCCAGCAGCTTGTCGGAGACGGTGAACACTGAAGCTTTCTTT.

This clone was counted between two and nine times. This sequence joins TRBV7-9 and TRBJ2-3; 14 bases match TRBD2. CDR3 size: 17 residues. J lost 5 bases, V lost 4 bases, and 8 bases had no gene match. From germline, CDR1 is SEHNR and CDR2 FQNEAQ (reference sequence). Here the CDR3 reads CASSSGTSGGLVDTQYF. The CDR3 DNA reads TGTGCCAGCAGCTCTGGGACTAGCGGGGGTCTTGTAGATACGCAGTATTTT.

This chain links TRBV2 with TRBJ2-5; TRBD2 agrees at 8 bases. Unmatched junction bases numbered 11, after V lost 6 bases and J lost 5 bases. CDR3 length: 15 residues. Germline V gene data show CDR1 as SNHLY and CDR2 as FYNNEI. CDR3 protein: CASRLFSGVEETQYF. The CDR3 region has the DNA TGTGCCAGCAGACTCTTTAGCGGGGTCGAGGAGACCCAGTACTTC.

The V gene is TRBV6-5, the J gene TRBJ1-1, with D tentatively TRBD1 (6 bases). The CDR3 totals 15 residues. The germline V and J ends were trimmed by 6 bases and 4 bases, with 18 bases remaining between them. Per germline, CDR1 MNHEY and CDR2 SVGAGI. The CDR3 sequence: CASRLREGVGTEAFF. The CDR3 DNA is TGTGCCAGCAGACTCAGGGAGGGGGTTGGCACTGAAGCTTTCTTT.

The chain combines TRBV6-6 with TRBJ2-3, with D maybe TRBD2 (6 bases). The CDR3 has 15 residues. The germline CDR1 and CDR2 sequences are MNHNY and SVGAGI (reference sequence). V shed 8 bases and J shed 0 bases, with 15 bases lying between them. The CDR3 coding sequence is TGTGCCAGCTATAACGCGGGGAAAAGCACAGATACGCAGTATTTT. Translating gives CASYNAGKSTDTQYF.

V and J are TRBV11-3 and TRBJ2-2; 8 nucleotides align to TRBD2. In germline, CDR1 is SGHNT, CDR2 YENEEA. V was clipped by 5 bases and J by 1 base; unmatched bases: 3. This CDR3 spans 15 amino acids. CDR3 residues: CASSAGGGNTGELFF. In DNA, the CDR3 is TGTGCCAGCAGCGCGGGGGGTGGGAACACCGGGGAGCTGTTTTTT.

In nucleotides, the CDR3 is TGTGCCACCAGCATACGAAACAGGGGCTCTGGGGCCAACGTCCTGACTTTC. Translation gives CATSIRNRGSGANVLTF. The chain employs TRBV15 and TRBJ2-6, with 7 nucleotides matching TRBD1. After removal of 4 bases from V and 0 bases from J, the junction contained 6 bases not matched to a gene. The germline V gene has CDR1 LNHNV and CDR2 YYDKDF (reference sequence). The CDR3 consists of 17 residues.

The rearrangement uses TRBV19 and TRBJ2-1, with TRBD2 matching 9 bases. The germline gives CDR1 LNHDA, CDR2 SQIVND (reference sequence). The V gene end was trimmed by 6 bases and the J gene end by 4 bases; junction bases not matched to a gene: 7. The CDR3 consists of 15 residues. The CDR3 region is CASRSVAGAYNEQFF. The CDR3 coding sequence is TGTGCCAGTAGATCGGTAGCGGGGGCGTACAATGAGCAGTTCTTC.

Only one count was recorded for this clone. The genes are TRBV7-8 and TRBJ1-2, with D possibly TRBD1 on 5 matching bases. Germline V lookup: CDR1 SGHVS, CDR2 FQNEAQ. The CDR3 spans 15 residues. The V and J ends lost 5 bases and 6 bases respectively, with 19 bases between them. CDR3 nucleotides: TGTGCCAGCAGCGGCTGGGACTCCTCGTCTAATGGCTACACCTTC. Protein: CASSGWDSSSNGYTF. The whole variable domain, filled in from reference TRBV7-8 and TRBJ1-2, reads GAGVSQSPRYKVAKRGQDVALRCDPISGHVSLFWYQQALGQGPEFLTYFQNEAQLDKSGLPSDRFFAERPEGSVSTLKIQRTQQEDSAVYLCASSGWDSSSNGYTFGSGTRLTVV.

V is TRBV6-6 and J is TRBJ2-1; possible D gene TRBD1, 6 bases. Germline V gives CDR1 MNHNY, CDR2 SVGAGI (reference sequence). The V end lost 3 bases, the J end lost 9 bases, and 15 bases lay between the germline ends. This CDR3 comprises 14 residues. The CDR3 is CASSYLDSMFEQFF. The CDR3 nucleotides are TGTGCCAGCAGTTATTTGGACAGCATGTTTGAGCAGTTCTTC.

Concerning this clone: At one boundary the junction diverges from the germline segment, which might be a read error. The chain has TRBV7-7 and TRBJ2-3; D possibly corresponds to TRBD2 (6 bases). The CDR3 has 17 amino acids. Germline CDR1 SSHAT, CDR2 FNYEAQ (reference sequence). CDR3 sequence: CASSFGDPGVSTDTQYF. The CDR3 region has the DNA TGTGCTAGCAGCTTTGGAGACCCGGGGGTTAGCACAGATACGCAGTATTTT.

This rearrangement joins TRBV2 to TRBJ1-1; no firm D call. Trimming shortened V by 9 bases and J by 0 bases, and 8 bases separated the two germline ends. This CDR3 spans 12 amino acids. Germline lookup yields CDR1 SNHLY and CDR2 FYNNEI. CDR3 DNA: TGTGCCAGGACTATGATGAACACTGAAGCTTTCTTT. Encoded protein: CARTMMNTEAFF.

This clone was observed a single time. The V and J genes are TRBV6-5 and TRBJ1-4; D perhaps matches TRBD1 (5 bases). This CDR3 comprises 15 residues. Trimming shortened V by 6 bases and J by 4 bases, and 15 bases separated the two germline ends. Germline V gene data show CDR1 as MNHEY and CDR2 as SVGAGI. The CDR3 DNA is TGTGCCAGCAGCCCAATGGGGGGTAATAATGAAAAACTGTTTTTT. Residues: CASSPMGGNNEKLFF.

The genes are TRBV12-5 and TRBJ1-2; D is uncertain. Germline V lookup: CDR1 LGHNT, CDR2 FRNRAP. This CDR3 has 13 residues. The V end lost 0 bases, the J end lost 8 bases, and 10 bases lay between the germline ends. CDR3: CASGLVLGWGYTF. The CDR3 coding sequence is TGTGCTAGTGGTTTGGTACTAGGGTGGGGCTACACCTTC.

A single count supports this clone. The chain couples TRBV12-3 or TRBV12-4 to TRBJ2-7; a weak D match, TRBD2 (5 bases). Trimming stripped 6 bases from V and 2 bases from J, with 8 bases between. CDR3 length: 12 residues. This CDR3 reads CASSGMAYEQYF. In DNA, the CDR3 is TGTGCCAGCAGCGGGATGGCCTACGAGCAGTACTTC.